The 4 T cell receptor beta chains below come from one sample, sequenced in a study of blood T cell repertoires in COVID-19. TCRdb's copy holds only in-frame clones and misses some; the assay was immunoSEQ multiplex PCR. The sample records approximately 290,000 clones, 75% to 90% being singletons. Sequencing input: PBMCs or T cells enriched from blood (not recorded which). These receptors were taken from a woman aged 25 to 39 who had recovered from COVID-19.

This chain connects TRBV6-5 to TRBJ1-1; tentative D call: TRBD1 (6 bases). With 0 bases removed from V and 3 bases from J, the gap between germline ends came to 14 bases. Germline V gives CDR1 MNHEY, CDR2 SVGAGI. This CDR3 is built from 16 residues. CDR3 nucleotide sequence: TGTGCCAGCAGTTACTCGATGAGAGGGGGTCACACTGAAGCTTTCTTT. Encoded protein: CASSYSMRGGHTEAFF.

The V call is TRBV7-8, the J call TRBJ1-5; tentative D call: TRBD1 (6 bases). CDR3 length: 13 residues. V was shortened by 8 bases and J by 8 bases, with 16 bases between the two germline ends. Looked up from germline, CDR1 is SGHVS and CDR2 is FQNEAQ. The DNA of the CDR3 is TGTGCCAGCGGGACACTCGTGACCGAGCCCCAGCATTTT. This gives the protein CASGTLVTEPQHF.

J is TRBJ2-7 and V is TRBV6-5; the D gene is possibly TRBD1 (6 bases). The V end lost 4 bases, the J end lost 6 bases, and 19 bases lay between the germline ends. CDR1 MNHEY and CDR2 SVGAGI come from the germline V gene. CDR3 length: 15 residues. CDR3 residues: CASSLAYQGLREQYF. CDR3 nucleotides: TGTGCCAGCAGTTTGGCTTACCAGGGGCTTCGCGAGCAGTACTTC.

This clone was observed once. The chain links TRBV10-3 to TRBJ1-2; TRBD1 matches at 7 bases. J lost 4 bases, V lost 10 bases, and 21 bases had no gene match. The CDR3 totals 17 residues. In germline, CDR1 is ENHRY, CDR2 SYGVKD. The CDR3 here is CATRRAGQTGVLYGYTF. The CDR3 DNA reads TGTGCCACCAGGCGGGCGGGGCAAACAGGGGTACTCTATGGCTACACCTTC.